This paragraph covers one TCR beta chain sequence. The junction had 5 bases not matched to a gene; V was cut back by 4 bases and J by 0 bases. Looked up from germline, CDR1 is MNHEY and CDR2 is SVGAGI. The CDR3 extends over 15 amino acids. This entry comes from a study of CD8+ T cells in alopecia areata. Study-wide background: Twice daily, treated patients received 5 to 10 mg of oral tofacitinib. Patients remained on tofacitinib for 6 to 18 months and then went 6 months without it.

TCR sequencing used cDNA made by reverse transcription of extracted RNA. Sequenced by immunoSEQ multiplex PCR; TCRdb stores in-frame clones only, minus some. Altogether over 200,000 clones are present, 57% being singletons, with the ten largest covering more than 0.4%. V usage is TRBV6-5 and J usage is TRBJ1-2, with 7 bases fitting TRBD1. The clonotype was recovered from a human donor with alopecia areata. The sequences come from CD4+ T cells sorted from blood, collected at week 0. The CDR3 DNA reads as TGTGCCAGCAGTTTTTCCGGACAGGCTAACTATGGCTACACCTTC. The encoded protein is CASSFSGQANYGYTF.